Presented here are 6 T cell receptor beta chains from one specimen sequenced in a study of CD8 T cells in Susac syndrome. Reverse transcription of roughly 0.45 to 1 ug RNA was carried out with random hexamers. TCRdb reprocessed the immunoSEQ multiplex PCR reads via MiXCR and lists one record per CDR3 protein. The repertoire holds under 250,000 distinct CDR3 sequences, with roughly 93% as singletons. The sequenced material came from CD4+ T cells from PBMCs. Source of these receptors: a human donor with Susac syndrome.

The chain combines TRBV28 with TRBJ2-5; D unclear. Trimming took 6 bases from V and 2 from J, leaving 13 bases between them. The CDR3 covers 14 residues. Germline V CDR1 and CDR2: MDHEN, SYDVKM. The CDR3 region is CASSPPREQETQYF. The CDR3 DNA reads TGTGCCAGCAGCCCCCCTAGGGAACAAGAGACCCAGTACTTC. The variable domain in full, completed from reference TRBV28 and TRBJ2-5, reads DVKVTQSSRYLVKRTGEKVFLECVQDMDHENMFWYRQDPGLGLRLIYFSYDVKMKEKGDIPEGYSVSREKKERFSLILESASTNQTSMYLCASSPPREQETQYFGPGTRLLVL.

The chain carries TRBV6-5 and TRBJ1-1; no firm D call. Per germline, CDR1 MNHEY and CDR2 SVGAGI. V lost 5 bases to trimming and J lost 7 bases, with 11 bases between them. The CDR3 has 12 amino acids. The CDR3 sequence is CASSPQGVEAFF. The CDR3, as DNA: TGTGCCAGCAGTCCCCAAGGTGTTGAAGCTTTCTTT.

The CDR3 sequence: CASSPSFSGANVLTF. The CDR3 DNA follows: TGTGCCAGCAGCCCTTCATTCTCTGGGGCCAACGTCCTGACTTTC. The V and J genes are TRBV7-2 and TRBJ2-6; no clear D gene. This CDR3 contains 15 residues. Trimming removed 5 bases from V and 0 bases from J, with 8 bases in between. Germline V gene lookup returns CDR1 SGHTA and CDR2 FQGNSA.

The chain joins TRBV30 to TRBJ2-7; no clear D gene. Trimming cost V 0 bases and J 4 bases, with 7 bases left between them. The germline V gene encodes CDR1 GTSNPN and CDR2 SVGIG (reference sequence). The CDR3 consists of 12 residues. The CDR3 coding sequence is TGTGCCTGGAGTGTCGGGTGGTACGAGCAGTACTTC. Protein: CAWSVGWYEQYF.

J is TRBJ2-3 and V is TRBV7-2; 12 bases are shared with TRBD1. V shed 4 bases and J 8 bases; nucleotides not matched to a gene: 13. CDR1 is SGHTA and CDR2 is FQGNSA in the germline V gene. This CDR3 is built from 17 residues. The CDR3 nucleotides are TGTGCCAGCAGCTATTCGACGGGACAGGGGGCTCTCCTTACGCAGTATTTT. Translated: CASSYSTGQGALLTQYF. Full variable domain (rest looked up from reference TRBV7-2 and TRBJ2-3): GAGVSQSPSNKVTEKGKDVELRCDPISGHTALYWYRQSLGQGLEFLIYFQGNSAPDKSGLPSDRFSAERTGGSVSTLTIQRTQQEDSAVYLCASSYSTGQGALLTQYFGPGTRLTVL.

The rearrangement joins TRBV30 to TRBJ1-5, with a possible D match to TRBD1 (5 bases). The CDR3 is 12 residues long. Germline CDR1 reads GTSNPN; CDR2 reads SVGIG (reference sequence). The ends were cut back, 6 bases at V and 4 bases at J, with 10 bases in the middle. CDR3 residues: CACSGGNQPQHF. The CDR3 bases are TGTGCCTGCTCGGGGGGGAATCAGCCCCAGCATTTT.